This T cell receptor (beta chain) was identified during a study of blood T cells in healthy people across ages. The CDR3 spans 13 residues. Per the germline V gene, CDR1 is SGDLS and CDR2 is YYNGEE. V dropped 0 bases and J dropped 3 bases, with 5 bases sitting between them. Next came a second PCR, run for roughly 6 to 11 cycles, which used a sample-barcoded 5' primer along with a J-beta primer mix. TCRdb independently ran MiXCR on the 5' RACE reads; one entry per CDR3 protein. In the table there are fewer than 700,000 distinct CDR3 sequences, roughly 43% of which are singletons. Staff drew around 10 milliliters of peripheral blood from each donor. Per individual sample, total RNA of at least 5 micrograms was extracted. This clonotype was picked up one time.

This receptor was identified in an elderly man in good health. Sequenced sample: blood. The chain couples TRBV9 to TRBJ2-3; D unresolved. Here the CDR3 reads CASSVGLTDTQYF. The CDR3 bases are TGTGCCAGCAGCGTAGGTTTGACAGATACGCAGTATTTT.